This is a list of T cell receptor beta chains from one sample in a study of blood T cells in healthy people across ages. TCRdb reprocessed the 5' RACE reads with MiXCR, giving one entry per CDR3 protein. The sample records about 640,000 distinct CDR3 sequences, roughly 53% being singletons. Input material: blood. These receptors came from a man aged 60-69 years in good health. Each CDR3 is given without its conserved first and last residue.

length,V,CDR3
12,TRBV6-6,ASIPGQGTHEQY
11,TRBV11-3,ASGPIPGGQQF
12,TRBV7-9,ASGKGDSNYGYT
14,TRBV20-1,SASVWLAGGQETQY
9,TRBV29-1,SISGDTEAF
11,TRBV28,ASRPRAKNIQY
11,TRBV5-1,ASRKGQGSPLH
15,TRBV7-2,ASSPWGTSGGRETQY
11,TRBV28,ASTLPGSQTQY
13,TRBV3-1,ASSQGLVGDNEQF
14,TRBV24-1,ATSDSNPSSYNEQF
10,TRBV12-3/TRBV12-4,ASTPGAGEQY
13,TRBV3-1,ASSLHLGHFYEQY
13,TRBV28,ASSFPGQGRNIQY
16,TRBV5-1,ASSLTGQGGQAYNEQF
12,TRBV20-1,SARTGDSTDTQY
13,TRBV15,ATSDERTRGTEQY
11,TRBV11-2,ASSPQGDYGYT
12,TRBV20-1,SAREPGPHYEQY
15,TRBV4-1,ASSQVFEMGPRSGYT
10,TRBV20-1,SAPDRDETQY
13,TRBV10-3,AIREKDRDLSRQF
9,TRBV29-1,SVGQSRGYT
12,TRBV18,ASSRGEAHTEAF
10,TRBV28,ASSLRWEKLF
17,TRBV9,ASSNIGTSGGLGTDTQY
9,TRBV29-1,SVSGTVEQY
13,TRBV29-1,SVEGGRTNQGTQY
12,TRBV7-9,ASTPGGSNTEAF
13,TRBV20-1,SAGSGGWSYNEQF
11,TRBV29-1,SVGILLNTEAF